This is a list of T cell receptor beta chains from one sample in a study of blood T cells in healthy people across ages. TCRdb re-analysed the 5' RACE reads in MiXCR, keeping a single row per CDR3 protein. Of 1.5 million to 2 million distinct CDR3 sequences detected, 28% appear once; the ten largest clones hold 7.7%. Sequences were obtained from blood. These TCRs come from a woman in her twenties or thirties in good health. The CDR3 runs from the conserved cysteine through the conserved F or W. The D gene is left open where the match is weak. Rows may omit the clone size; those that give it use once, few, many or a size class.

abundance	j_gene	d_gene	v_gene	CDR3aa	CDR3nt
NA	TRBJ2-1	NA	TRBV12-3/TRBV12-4	CASRPNSVDEQFF	TGTGCCAGCAGGCCTAACTCCGTCGATGAGCAGTTCTTC
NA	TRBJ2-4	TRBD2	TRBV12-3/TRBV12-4	CATLGRGAEQYF	TGTGCCACGCTGGGGCGGGGGGCTGAGCAGTACTTC
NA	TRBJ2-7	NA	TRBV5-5	CASNFMLTYEQYF	TGTGCCAGCAACTTTATGCTCACCTACGAGCAGTACTTC
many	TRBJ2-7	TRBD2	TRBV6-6	CASSYMGLEGEQYF	TGTGCCAGCAGTTACATGGGACTAGAAGGCGAGCAGTACTTC
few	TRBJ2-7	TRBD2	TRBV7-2	CASSLKLAGGGSYEQYF	TGTGCCAGCAGCTTAAAACTAGCGGGAGGGGGCTCCTACGAGCAGTACTTC
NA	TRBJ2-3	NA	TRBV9	CASRASAVDTQYF	TGTGCCAGCAGAGCTTCGGCGGTAGATACGCAGTATTTT
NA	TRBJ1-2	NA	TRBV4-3	CASSQDWKGNYGYTF	TGCGCCAGCAGCCAAGATTGGAAGGGGAACTATGGCTACACCTTC
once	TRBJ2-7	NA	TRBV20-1	CSAADRRVTYEQYF	TGCAGTGCCGCGGACCGGCGGGTAACCTACGAGCAGTACTTC
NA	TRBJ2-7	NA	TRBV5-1	CASSLGPDTYEQYF	TGCGCCAGCAGCCTCGGACCCGATACCTACGAGCAGTACTTC
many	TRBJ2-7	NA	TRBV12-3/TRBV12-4	CASSPQLYEQYF	TGTGCCAGCAGTCCGCAACTCTACGAGCAGTACTTC
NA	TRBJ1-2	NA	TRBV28	CASGDPFYTF	TGTGCCAGCGGGGACCCATTCTACACCTTC
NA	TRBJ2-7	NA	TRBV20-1	CSARFPSVPYEQYF	TGCAGTGCTAGGTTCCCTAGCGTTCCCTACGAGCAGTACTTC
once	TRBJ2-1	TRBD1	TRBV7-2	CASSLDGQGWNEQFF	TGTGCCAGCAGCTTAGACGGACAGGGGTGGAATGAGCAGTTCTTC
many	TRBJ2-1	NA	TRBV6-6	CASTRQGNSYNEQFF	TGTGCCAGCACCAGGCAGGGCAACTCCTACAATGAGCAGTTCTTC
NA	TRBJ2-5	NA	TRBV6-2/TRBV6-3	CASRIGYEETQYF	TGTGCCAGCAGGATAGGCTATGAAGAGACCCAGTACTTC
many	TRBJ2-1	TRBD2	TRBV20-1	CSARDRGVSSGDREQFF	TGCAGTGCTAGAGACCGGGGGGTGTCTAGCGGGGATAGGGAGCAGTTCTTC
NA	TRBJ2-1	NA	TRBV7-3	CASSLVSAGRNEQFF	TGTGCCAGCAGCTTAGTTTCGGCAGGGCGGAATGAGCAGTTCTTC
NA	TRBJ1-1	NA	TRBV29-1	CSVALGGANTEAFF	TGCAGCGTTGCGCTGGGGGGGGCGAACACTGAAGCTTTCTTT
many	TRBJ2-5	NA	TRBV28	CASSLTGSREETQYF	TGTGCCAGCAGTTTAACGGGCAGCCGAGAAGAGACCCAGTACTTC